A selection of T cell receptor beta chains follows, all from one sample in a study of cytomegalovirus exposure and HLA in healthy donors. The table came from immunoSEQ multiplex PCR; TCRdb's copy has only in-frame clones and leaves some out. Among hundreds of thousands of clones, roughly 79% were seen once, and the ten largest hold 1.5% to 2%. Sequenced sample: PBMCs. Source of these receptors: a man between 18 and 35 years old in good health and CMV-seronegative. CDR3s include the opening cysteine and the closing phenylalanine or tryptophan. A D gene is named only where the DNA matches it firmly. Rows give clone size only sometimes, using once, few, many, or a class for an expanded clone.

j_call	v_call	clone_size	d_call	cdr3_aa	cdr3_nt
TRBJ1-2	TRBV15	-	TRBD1	CATSTPGTGLRTTF	TGTGCCACCAGCACACCCGGGACAGGACTCCGTACCACCTTC
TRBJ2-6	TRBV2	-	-	CASSGGAGANVLTF	TGTGCCAGCAGTGGGGGGGCTGGGGCCAACGTCCTGACTTTC
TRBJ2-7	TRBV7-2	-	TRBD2	CASSLASSGPYEQYF	TGTGCCAGCAGCTTAGCTTCTAGCGGTCCCTACGAGCAGTACTTC
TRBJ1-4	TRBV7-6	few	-	CASSLGGGQREKLFF	TGTGCCAGCAGCTTAGGGGGGGGGCAGCGTGAAAAACTGTTTTTT
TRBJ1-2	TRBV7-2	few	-	CASSLGGGRSGYTF	TGTGCCAGCAGCCTAGGCGGGGGCCGGAGTGGCTACACCTTC
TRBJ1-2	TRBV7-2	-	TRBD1	CATPGQGAKGYGYTF	TGTGCCACTCCGGGACAGGGGGCGAAGGGCTATGGCTACACCTTC
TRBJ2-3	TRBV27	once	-	CASSLFTSSTDTQYF	TGTGCCAGCAGTTTATTCACTAGTAGCACAGATACGCAGTATTTT
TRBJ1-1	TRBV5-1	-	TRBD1	CASSLAPGQGMNTEAFF	TGCGCCAGCAGCTTGGCCCCGGGACAGGGGATGAACACTGAAGCTTTCTTT
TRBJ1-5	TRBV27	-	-	CASRDGLGDQPQHF	TGTGCCAGCCGAGACGGTCTCGGGGATCAGCCCCAGCATTTT
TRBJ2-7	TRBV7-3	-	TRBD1	CASSLRSGGEQYF	TGTGCCAGCAGCTTAAGGTCAGGGGGCGAGCAGTACTTC
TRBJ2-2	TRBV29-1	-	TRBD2	CSVRPSGGPNTGELFF	TGCAGCGTGCGCCCTAGCGGGGGGCCCAACACCGGGGAGCTGTTTTTT
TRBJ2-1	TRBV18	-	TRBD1	CASSEGQGIGNEQFF	TGTGCCAGCTCAGAGGGACAGGGGATAGGCAATGAGCAGTTCTTC
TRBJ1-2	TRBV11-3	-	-	CASQGGNYGYTF	TGTGCCAGCCAGGGAGGGAACTATGGCTACACCTTC
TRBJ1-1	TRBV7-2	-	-	CASSYRGGDTEAFF	TGTGCCAGCAGCTATAGGGGCGGTGACACTGAAGCTTTCTTT
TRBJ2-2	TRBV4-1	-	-	CASSLAVNGELFF	TGCGCCAGCAGTCTGGCGGTTAACGGGGAGCTGTTTTTT
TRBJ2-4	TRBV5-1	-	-	CASSLEGRLAKNIQYF	TGCGCCAGCAGCTTGGAGGGGCGGCTGGCCAAAAACATTCAGTACTTC